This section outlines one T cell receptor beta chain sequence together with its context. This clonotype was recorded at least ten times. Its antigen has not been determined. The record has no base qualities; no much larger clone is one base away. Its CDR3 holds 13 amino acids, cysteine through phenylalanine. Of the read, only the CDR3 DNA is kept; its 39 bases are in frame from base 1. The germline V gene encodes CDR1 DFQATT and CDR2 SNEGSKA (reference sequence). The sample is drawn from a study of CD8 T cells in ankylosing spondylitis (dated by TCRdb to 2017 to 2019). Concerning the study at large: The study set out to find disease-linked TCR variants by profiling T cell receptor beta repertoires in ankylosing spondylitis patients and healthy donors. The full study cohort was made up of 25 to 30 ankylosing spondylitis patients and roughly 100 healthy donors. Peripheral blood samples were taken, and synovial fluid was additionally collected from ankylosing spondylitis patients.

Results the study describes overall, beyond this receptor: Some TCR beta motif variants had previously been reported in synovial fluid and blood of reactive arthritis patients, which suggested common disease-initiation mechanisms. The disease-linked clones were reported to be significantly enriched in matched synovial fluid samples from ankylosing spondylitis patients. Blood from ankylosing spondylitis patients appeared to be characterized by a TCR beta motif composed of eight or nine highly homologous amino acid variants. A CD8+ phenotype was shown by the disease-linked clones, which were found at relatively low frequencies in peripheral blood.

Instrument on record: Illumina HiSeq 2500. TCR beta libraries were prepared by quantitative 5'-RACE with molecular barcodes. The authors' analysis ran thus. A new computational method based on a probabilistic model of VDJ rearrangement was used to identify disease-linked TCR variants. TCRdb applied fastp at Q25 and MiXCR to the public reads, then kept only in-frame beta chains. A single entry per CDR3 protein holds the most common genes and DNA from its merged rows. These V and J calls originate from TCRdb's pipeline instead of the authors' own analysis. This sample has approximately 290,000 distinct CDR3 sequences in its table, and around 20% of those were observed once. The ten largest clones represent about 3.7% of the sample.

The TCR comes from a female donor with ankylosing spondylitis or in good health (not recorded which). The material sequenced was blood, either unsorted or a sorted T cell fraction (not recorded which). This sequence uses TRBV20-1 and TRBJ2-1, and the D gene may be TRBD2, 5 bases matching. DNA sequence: TGCAGCAGTAGCGAGAGCTCCTACAATGAGCAGTTCTTC. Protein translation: CSSSESSYNEQFF.